Following are 28 T cell receptor beta chains from one sample sequenced in a study of human T cells and chemical hapten exposure. As for time point: pre-sensitization, week 0. Treatment here: therapeutic diphenylcyclopropenone sensitization with weekly scalp DPC. TCRdb processed the RACE reads anew with MiXCR; each CDR3 protein has one entry. The repertoire holds about 98,000 distinct CDR3 sequences, 10% to 13% seen once, with under 3.5% in the top ten. The material was whole blood, obtained in connection with sensitization to the hapten diphenylcyclopropenone (DPC). Every receptor here comes from a woman in her sixties or seventies with alopecia areata. Some clones in this sample may be carry-over from other donors' samples.

This clonotype was picked up many times. The J gene is TRBJ2-1, the V gene TRBV5-4; D might be TRBD2 (6 bases). CDR3 length: 16 amino acids. The ends were cut back, 3 bases at V and 8 bases at J, with 21 bases in the middle. Germline lookup yields CDR1 SGHNT and CDR2 YYREEE (reference sequence). CDR3 DNA sequence: TGTGCCAGCAGCTCCACCCTGGTTGGGGGGAGTGATGAGCAGTTCTTC. As protein: CASSSTLVGGSDEQFF.

This clonotype came up many times. CDR3 DNA sequence: TGTGCCAGCAGTCCCGGTTGGCAGGCGGGGACCGGGGAGCTGTTTTTT. Protein product: CASSPGWQAGTGELFF. J is TRBJ2-2 and V is TRBV6-4; D perhaps matches TRBD2 (6 bases). There are 16 residues in the CDR3. CDR1 is MRHNA and CDR2 is SNTAGT in the germline V gene. V gave up 5 bases and J gave up 5 bases, with 18 bases separating them.

The chain carries TRBV12-3 or TRBV12-4 and TRBJ1-2; D is unclear. CDR3 length: 14 amino acids. V was cut by 3 bases and J by 4 bases, with 12 bases left in between. The CDR3 nucleotides read TGTGCCAGCAGTTTCGACGGGCTTCGCTATGGCTACACCTTC. It specifies CASSFDGLRYGYTF.

This clonotype was counted a few times. The V call is TRBV6-6, the J call TRBJ2-4, with a tentative D call TRBD1 (5 bases). The CDR3 extends over 16 amino acids. Germline lookup yields CDR1 MNHNY and CDR2 SVGAGI (reference sequence). Trimming took off 3 bases at V and 8 bases at J, with 20 bases between the two ends. The CDR3 spells CASSYAAGKARDIQYF. CDR3 in DNA: TGTGCCAGCAGTTATGCGGCAGGGAAGGCCAGGGACATTCAGTACTTC.

This rearrangement joins TRBV18 to TRBJ1-1; the match to TRBD1 covers 7 bases. V lost 6 bases, J lost 8 bases, and 9 bases stayed unmatched. The CDR3 sequence is 13 residues long. Germline loops: CDR1 KGHSH, CDR2 LQKENI. CDR3 protein: CASSPGDRPEAFF. CDR3 in DNA: TGTGCCAGCTCGCCGGGGGACAGACCCGAAGCTTTCTTT.

The V call is TRBV30, the J call TRBJ1-2; D is uncertain. V lost 1 base and J lost 2, with 5 bases in between. The CDR3 runs to 12 residues. CDR1 GTSNPN and CDR2 SVGIG come from the germline V gene (reference sequence). This CDR3 reads CAWSAGNYGYTF. The CDR3 DNA reads TGTGCCTGGAGTGCGGGGAACTATGGCTACACCTTC.

This clonotype appeared many times. The V and J genes are TRBV21-1 and TRBJ1-5. TRBV21-1 corresponds to a pseudogene. The CDR3 length is 16 residues. CDR3 sequence: CASSMYSTLSNQPQHF. CDR3 coding DNA: TGTGCCAGCAGCATGTACAGCACACTCAGCAATCAGCCCCAGCATTTT.

The sample holds a few counts of this clonotype. The chain is built from TRBV7-9 and TRBJ1-2; D not certain. The V gene's germline CDR1 is SEHNR and CDR2 FQNEAQ (reference sequence). Trimming took off 4 bases at V and 2 bases at J, with 8 bases between the two ends. This CDR3 comprises 13 residues. The DNA of the CDR3 is TGTGCCAGCAGCTCGTCAGTGAACTATGGCTACACCTTC. This encodes CASSSSVNYGYTF.

The sample holds many counts of this clonotype. The chain carries TRBV6-2 or TRBV6-3 and TRBJ2-3, with TRBD2 matching 12 bases. This CDR3 contains 18 residues. Germline loops: CDR1 MNHEY, CDR2 SVGEGT. V gave up 3 bases and J gave up 2 bases; unmatched junction bases: 9. CDR3 DNA sequence: TGTGCCAGCAGTTATCAGGCTGGACTAGCGGGGCCCACAGATACGCAGTATTTT. It codes for CASSYQAGLAGPTDTQYF.

The V gene is TRBV30, the J gene TRBJ2-7; D perhaps matches TRBD2 (6 bases). Per germline, CDR1 GTSNPN and CDR2 SVGIG (reference sequence). The CDR3 totals 12 residues. Trimming took off 5 bases at V and 6 bases at J, with 14 bases between the two ends. CDR3 region: CAWAGGLSEQYF. Written as DNA, the CDR3 is TGTGCCTGGGCAGGAGGGCTGAGCGAGCAGTACTTC. The full variable domain, in which reference TRBV30 and TRBJ2-7 provide the parts outside the CDR3, is SQTIHQWPATLVQPVGSPLSLECTVEGTSNPNLYWYRQAAGRGLQLLFYSVGIGQISSEVPQNLSASRPQDRQFILSSKKLLLSDSGFYLCAWAGGLSEQYFGPGTRLTVT.

The CDR3 coding sequence is TGCGCCAGCAGCACTGTGAATACGCAGTATTTT. Amino acids: CASSTVNTQYF. The rearrangement links TRBV5-1 to TRBJ2-3; D not certain. This CDR3 has 11 residues. The V and J ends lost 4 bases and 7 bases respectively, with 7 bases between them. Germline CDR1 and CDR2: SGHRS and YFSETQ.

This clonotype was recorded at least ten times. The chain carries TRBV10-3 and TRBJ2-3, with D maybe TRBD1 (6 bases). The V and J ends lost 5 bases and 2 bases respectively, with 14 bases between them. This CDR3 has 15 amino acids. Germline V gene lookup returns CDR1 ENHRY and CDR2 SYGVKD. The CDR3 nucleotides read TGTGCCATCAGTACTGGACAGATAAACACAGATACGCAGTATTTT. Protein product: CAISTGQINTDTQYF.

As regards this clonotype: A read error may account for a junction end that differs from germline. The rearrangement uses TRBV2 and TRBJ1-5; TRBD1 matches at 8 bases. Germline V gene lookup returns CDR1 SNHLY and CDR2 FYNNEI. CDR3 length: 16 residues. The CDR3 nucleotides read TGTGCCAGCAGCGAAGGACAGGGTCTTAGCAATCAGCCCCAGCATTTT. It translates to CASSEGQGLSNQPQHF.

At least ten counts were recorded for this clonotype. The chain is built from TRBV29-1 and TRBJ2-3; unclear D gene. V gave up 4 bases and J gave up 4 bases, with 18 bases separating them. The CDR3 has 15 amino acids. In germline, CDR1 is SQVTM, CDR2 ANQGSEA. CDR3 sequence (DNA): TGCAGCGTTGTGGCAGGCAGCGTTTCGGCAGATACGCAGTATTTT. This gives the protein CSVVAGSVSADTQYF.

In this sample, this clonotype turned up many times. This chain uses TRBV9 with TRBJ2-3; TRBD2 matches at 10 bases. The CDR3 totals 16 residues. Germline trimming cut 0 bases from V and 4 bases from J; bases unmatched to any gene: 5. CDR1 is SGDLS and CDR2 is YYNGEE in the germline V gene. CDR3 region: CASSVGITSGADTQYF. CDR3 in DNA: TGTGCCAGCAGCGTAGGTATAACTAGCGGGGCAGATACGCAGTATTTT.

This clonotype was counted ten times or more. The V and J genes are TRBV27 and TRBJ1-1, with a weak D call TRBD1 (5 bases). The germline CDR1 and CDR2 sequences are MNHEY and SMNVEV (reference sequence). The CDR3 length is 12 residues. V lost 6 bases and J 0 bases, leaving 5 bases between the germline ends. CDR3: CASRTVNTEAFF. CDR3 nucleotide sequence: TGTGCCAGCAGGACAGTGAACACTGAAGCTTTCTTT.

CDR3 loop: CASSLVPRATEAFF. For the CDR3, the DNA is TGTGCCAGCAGTTTAGTTCCCAGGGCCACTGAAGCTTTCTTT. This chain connects TRBV12-3 or TRBV12-4 to TRBJ1-1, with TRBD1 as a possible D gene (5 bases). With 1 base removed from V and 4 bases from J, the gap between germline ends came to 10 bases. The CDR3 runs 14 residues.

This clonotype appeared many times. This chain connects TRBV20-1 to TRBJ2-5; TRBD2 agrees at 13 bases. The CDR3 has 19 amino acids. Germline CDR1 reads DFQATT; CDR2 reads SNEGSKA (reference sequence). Trimming took 5 bases from V and 5 from J; bases not matched to a gene: 20. The CDR3 coding sequence is TGCAGTGCTCCCGACGCAGGACTAGCGGGGGTGTCCCTACGGGAGACCCAGTACTTC. Protein: CSAPDAGLAGVSLRETQYF.

V gene TRBV7-3 combines with J gene TRBJ2-3; maybe TRBD1 (5 bases). CDR1 and CDR2 (germline): SGHTA, FQGTGA. Trimming cost V 8 bases and J 2 bases, with 11 bases left between them. This CDR3 region has 13 residues. The CDR3 coding sequence is TGTGCCAGCCGCGGACATTACACAGATACGCAGTATTTT. Its protein is CASRGHYTDTQYF.

The V call is TRBV5-1, the J call TRBJ2-1; 10 positions agree with TRBD2. The junction had 3 bases not matched to a gene; V was cut back by 2 bases and J by 4 bases. This CDR3 has 15 residues. Germline CDR1 SGHRS, CDR2 YFSETQ. The chain's CDR3 is CASSLPSGGYNEQFF. CDR3 coding DNA: TGCGCCAGCAGCTTACCTAGCGGGGGTTACAATGAGCAGTTCTTC.

At least ten counts were recorded for this clonotype. V and J are TRBV7-6 and TRBJ2-1; TRBD2 aligns across 11 bases. The trim removed 1 base at V and 8 bases at J, leaving 4 bases unmatched. Per the germline V gene, CDR1 is SGHVS and CDR2 is FNYEAQ. This CDR3 is 15 amino acids long. The CDR3 is CASSLDSGGADEQFF. In DNA form, the CDR3 reads TGTGCCAGCAGCTTAGATAGCGGGGGGGCTGATGAGCAGTTCTTC. Variable domain in full (rest from reference TRBV7-6 and TRBJ2-1): GAGVSQSPRYKVTKRGQDVALRCDPISGHVSLYWYRQALGQGPEFLTYFNYEAQQDKSGLPNDRFSAERPEGSISTLTIQRTEQRDSAMYRCASSLDSGGADEQFFGPGTRLTVL.

Remarks on this clonotype: A much bigger clone sits one base away, suggesting this may be a read error. The chain employs TRBV7-3 and TRBJ2-3, with D possibly TRBD2 on 6 matching bases. Trimming pared 2 bases from V and 5 bases from J, leaving 20 bases between. The germline V gene encodes CDR1 SGHTA and CDR2 FQGTGA. The length of the CDR3 is 17 residues. This CDR3 is CASSLEGSGASIDTQYF. DNA for the CDR3: TGTGCCAGCAGCTTAGAAGGTAGCGGAGCCTCCATAGATACGCAGTATTTT.

The gene calls are TRBV11-2 and TRBJ1-1; the D gene is possibly TRBD1 (5 bases). Germline V lookup: CDR1 SGHAT, CDR2 FQNNGV. The length of the CDR3 is 15 residues. Trimming took off 5 bases at V and 1 base at J, with 14 bases between the two ends. The CDR3 coding sequence is TGTGCCAGCAGCCTTACTACCGGACAGAACACTGAAGCTTTCTTT. Amino acids: CASSLTTGQNTEAFF.

This clonotype was seen many times. The J gene is TRBJ1-1, the V gene TRBV11-2; D ambiguous. CDR1 is SGHAT, CDR2 FQNNGV, per germline. The CDR3 spans 14 residues. V was trimmed by 3 bases and J by 0 bases, leaving 8 bases between them. Here the CDR3 DNA reads TGTGCCAGCAGCTTTACCTCAATGAACACTGAAGCTTTCTTT. Protein product: CASSFTSMNTEAFF.

This clonotype has a handful of counts. The J gene is TRBJ2-3, the V gene TRBV7-6; no clear D. This CDR3 is built from 13 residues. The V gene's germline CDR1 is SGHVS and CDR2 FNYEAQ. V was shortened by 6 bases and J by 6 bases, with 13 bases between the two germline ends. In DNA form, the CDR3 reads TGTGCCAGCAGTGTCGGGCGTGAGGATACGCAGTATTTT. This sequence encodes CASSVGREDTQYF.

The table lists this clonotype with a few counts. The chain has TRBV20-1 and TRBJ1-6; 11 bases are shared with TRBD1. The CDR3 contains 16 residues. J was trimmed by 8 bases and V by 6 bases; bases with no gene match: 12. Germline V gene lookup returns CDR1 DFQATT and CDR2 SNEGSKA (reference sequence). The DNA of the CDR3 is TGCAGTGCCTCCAACCCGGACAGGGGGCAATATTCACCCCTCCACTTT. Its protein product is CSASNPDRGQYSPLHF.

This clonotype showed up many times. CDR3 nucleotides: TGTGCCAGCAGTCCCGGGACGGGGGGAGCCGGGGAGCTGTTTTTT. Translated, it gives CASSPGTGGAGELFF. The genes are TRBV6-6 and TRBJ2-2, with 7 positions matching TRBD2. Germline trimming cut 5 bases from V and 6 bases from J; bases unmatched to any gene: 9. From germline, CDR1 is MNHNY and CDR2 SVGAGI (reference sequence). The CDR3 sequence is 15 residues long.

This clonotype has only a few counts. The genes are TRBV3-1 and TRBJ2-5, with D perhaps TRBD2 (5 bases). CDR1 and CDR2 from the germline V gene are LGHDT and YNNKEL (reference sequence). With 0 bases removed from V and 5 bases from J, the gap between germline ends came to 10 bases. CDR3 length: 14 residues. The CDR3 nucleotides are TGTGCCAGCAGCCAAGATCCCCCGGGGGAGACCCAGTACTTC. It encodes CASSQDPPGETQYF.